Below are 2 T cell receptor beta chains sequenced from a single sample in a study of shared clonotypes between healthy human individuals. TCRdb's table, derived via immunoSEQ multiplex PCR, lists solely in-frame clones and lacks some. The sample lists around 1.1 million clones, approximately 75% seen once, with roughly 0.9% in the top ten. Specimen: memory CD4+ T cells from PBMCs. Documented subset: CD45RA-negative fraction. These TCRs come from a man aged 18 to 30 in good health. Some clones in this sample may be carry-over from other donors' samples.

In the case of this clone: Other DNA sequences in this sample translate to the same CDR3. The genes are TRBV30 and TRBJ2-5; D gene ambiguous. CDR3 size: 12 residues. Germline lookup yields CDR1 GTSNPN and CDR2 SVGIG (reference sequence). V lost 0 bases to trimming and J lost 5 bases, with 7 bases between them. The CDR3 DNA is TGTGCCTGGAGTGTCTCCGGGGAGACCCAGTACTTC. Translating gives CAWSVSGETQYF. The variable domain in full, completed from reference TRBV30 and TRBJ2-5, reads SQTIHQWPATLVQPVGSPLSLECTVEGTSNPNLYWYRQAAGRGLQLLFYSVGIGQISSEVPQNLSASRPQDRQFILSSKKLLLSDSGFYLCAWSVSGETQYFGPGTRLLVL.

This chain joins TRBV25-1 and TRBJ2-7; 10 bases map to TRBD1. The CDR3 length is 17 residues. CDR1 and CDR2 from the germline V gene are MGHDK and SYGVNS. Trimming removed 4 bases from V and 2 bases from J; junction bases left unmatched: 11. CDR3 nucleotide sequence: TGTGCCAGCAGTGTTCCGCCGGGACAGGGGAGAGCCTACGAGCAGTACTTC. This sequence encodes CASSVPPGQGRAYEQYF.